The rows below give T cell receptor beta chains drawn from one sample of a study of human T cells and chemical hapten exposure. From the RACE reads, TCRdb called clonotypes with MiXCR, one entry per CDR3 protein. The sample contains about 80,000 distinct CDR3 sequences, about 14% of which appear only once. The sample here was whole blood, taken in connection with sensitization to the hapten diphenylcyclopropenone (DPC). The source of these receptors is a woman between 50 and 59 years old with alopecia areata. Some clones in this sample may be carry-over from other donors' samples. Both conserved end residues are part of each CDR3. D genes are given only for firm matches. Clone size is not always given. Where it is, it says once, few, many or a class for expanded clones.

CDR3: CASSSRVQETQYF; DNA: TGTGCCAGCAGCTCCAGGGTACAAGAGACCCAGTACTTC; V: TRBV11-2; size: many; D: .; J: TRBJ2-5
CDR3: CASSLIGTGLQGYTF; DNA: TGTGCCAGCAGTTTAATTGGGACAGGGCTCCAAGGCTACACCTTC; V: TRBV27; size: few; D: TRBD1; J: TRBJ1-2
CDR3: CASSPDVTGGNEQFF; DNA: TGTGCCAGCTCACCGGATGTGACAGGGGGCAATGAGCAGTTCTTC; V: TRBV18; size: few; D: TRBD1; J: TRBJ2-1
CDR3: CAIHNNYGYTF; DNA: TGTGCCATTCACAACAACTATGGCTACACCTTC; V: TRBV28; size: .; D: .; J: TRBJ1-2
CDR3: CASSPLGAGTGELFF; DNA: TGTGCCAGCAGTCCCTTGGGGGCGGGCACCGGGGAGCTGTTTTTT; V: TRBV6-6; size: .; D: .; J: TRBJ2-2
CDR3: CSVEARGNTEAFF; DNA: TGCAGCGTTGAAGCACGAGGGAACACTGAAGCTTTCTTT; V: TRBV29-1; size: .; D: .; J: TRBJ1-1
CDR3: CSARGSSEQYF; DNA: TGCAGTGCTAGGGGGTCCAGCGAGCAGTACTTC; V: TRBV20-1; size: many; D: .; J: TRBJ2-7
CDR3: CASSLSFRGPSYEQYF; DNA: TGTGCCAGCAGTTTATCGTTCCGCGGGCCCTCCTACGAGCAGTACTTC; V: TRBV27; size: .; D: .; J: TRBJ2-7
CDR3: CASSDEDIAMPGANVLTF; DNA: TGTGCCAGCAGCGATGAGGACATCGCCATGCCTGGGGCCAACGTCCTGACTTTC; V: TRBV25-1; size: .; D: .; J: TRBJ2-6
CDR3: CASSRQGAGYTF; DNA: TGTGCCAGCAGTCGACAGGGTGCGGGCTACACCTTC; V: TRBV2; size: few; D: TRBD1; J: TRBJ1-2
CDR3: CASSRQTRDSAPSYNEQFF; DNA: TGTGCCAGCAGCCGCCAAACCCGGGACTCGGCACCCTCCTACAATGAGCAGTTCTTC; V: TRBV4-2; size: .; D: .; J: TRBJ2-1
CDR3: CASNRAYEQYF; DNA: TGTGCTTCCAACAGGGCCTACGAGCAGTACTTC; V: TRBV28; size: .; D: .; J: TRBJ2-7
CDR3: CASSVLGPTYEQYF; DNA: TGTGCCAGCAGTGTCTTGGGGCCTACCTACGAGCAGTACTTC; V: TRBV6-4; size: .; D: .; J: TRBJ2-7
CDR3: CAISESPTAGYEQYF; DNA: TGTGCCATCAGTGAGTCCCCCACCGCGGGTTACGAGCAGTACTTC; V: TRBV10-3; size: few; D: .; J: TRBJ2-7
CDR3: CSVEGGTSNYGYTF; DNA: TGCAGCGTTGAAGGGGGGACCTCTAACTATGGCTACACCTTC; V: TRBV29-1; size: .; D: .; J: TRBJ1-2
CDR3: CASTQASSGTGELFF; DNA: TGTGCCAGCACTCAGGCCAGTTCGGGGACCGGGGAGCTGTTTTTT; V: TRBV2; size: .; D: .; J: TRBJ2-2
CDR3: CSASTRAGGYNEQFF; DNA: TGCAGTGCTAGTACTAGAGCGGGAGGGTACAATGAGCAGTTCTTC; V: TRBV20-1; size: .; D: TRBD2; J: TRBJ2-1
CDR3: CASSLGASGGDTQYF; DNA: TGTGCCAGCAGTTTAGGGGCTAGCGGTGGAGATACGCAGTATTTT; V: TRBV28; size: few; D: TRBD2; J: TRBJ2-3
CDR3: CASSLEGPGELFF; DNA: TGTGCCAGCAGCTTAGAAGGGCCCGGGGAGCTGTTTTTT; V: TRBV11-2; size: .; D: .; J: TRBJ2-2
CDR3: CASSLGGTGGVQPQHF; DNA: TGTGCCAGCAGCTTAGGCGGGACAGGGGGCGTTCAGCCCCAGCATTTT; V: TRBV7-2; size: few; D: TRBD1; J: TRBJ1-5
CDR3: CASTYVVGTAAYEQYF; DNA: TGCGCCAGCACCTACGTCGTCGGGACAGCCGCCTACGAGCAGTACTTC; V: TRBV5-1; size: few; D: TRBD1; J: TRBJ2-7
CDR3: CASSDGRGSYNEQFF; DNA: TGTGCCAGCAGCGACGGTCGGGGCTCCTACAATGAGCAGTTCTTC; V: TRBV7-2; size: .; D: .; J: TRBJ2-1
CDR3: CASSHDTDTQYF; DNA: TGTGCCAGCAGCCATGACACAGATACGCAGTATTTT; V: TRBV7-8; size: few; D: .; J: TRBJ2-3
CDR3: CASSPREGEETQYF; DNA: TGTGCCAGCAGCCCCCGGGAGGGGGAGGAGACCCAGTACTTC; V: TRBV7-2; size: .; D: TRBD2; J: TRBJ2-5
CDR3: CASSLSGQSGYTF; DNA: TGTGCCAGCAGCTTAAGTGGACAGTCTGGCTACACCTTC; V: TRBV7-2; size: .; D: .; J: TRBJ1-2
CDR3: CASSWGESSYNEQFF; DNA: TGTGCCAGCAGTTGGGGGGAGAGCTCCTACAATGAGCAGTTCTTC; V: TRBV27; size: .; D: .; J: TRBJ2-1
CDR3: CASSSQLQAKYEQYF; DNA: TGTGCCAGCAGCTCACAATTACAGGCCAAGTACGAGCAGTACTTC; V: TRBV5-5; size: few; D: .; J: TRBJ2-7
CDR3: CASSSFKGGVGSNQPQHF; DNA: TGTGCCAGCAGCTCGTTCAAGGGGGGGGTTGGGAGCAATCAGCCCCAGCATTTT; V: TRBV6-5; size: few; D: .; J: TRBJ1-5
CDR3: CSARLEGRNTEAFF; DNA: TGCAGTGCTAGATTGGAGGGGAGGAACACTGAAGCTTTCTTT; V: TRBV20-1; size: medium-sized; D: .; J: TRBJ1-1
CDR3: CASSQSGLAEETQYF; DNA: TGTGCCAGCAGCCAATCGGGACTAGCGGAAGAGACCCAGTACTTC; V: TRBV14; size: .; D: TRBD2; J: TRBJ2-5
CDR3: CASSLVAGNRETQYF; DNA: TGTGCCAGCAGCTTAGTGGCAGGGAATCGAGAGACCCAGTACTTC; V: TRBV11-2; size: .; D: .; J: TRBJ2-5